Below, 22 T cell receptor beta chains from the same sample are listed, as sequenced in a study of blood T cell repertoires in COVID-19. Method: immunoSEQ multiplex PCR; TCRdb's copy keeps in-frame clones and lacks some. This table has some 41,000 clones, about 91% appearing once. The specimen was peripheral blood. The origin of the receptors is a woman under 40 in a cohort sampled during active COVID-19.

This clone was detected only once. The genes are TRBV6-5 and TRBJ1-5, with D tentatively TRBD1 (5 bases). Germline V CDR1 and CDR2: MNHEY, SVGAGI. V was clipped by 8 bases and J by 3 bases, with 14 bases between them. The CDR3 is 14 amino acids. Written as DNA, the CDR3 is TGTGCCAGCGGTCGGGGGACGGACAATCAGCCCCAGCATTTT. This encodes CASGRGTDNQPQHF.

The rearrangement links TRBV4-1 to TRBJ2-5, with D perhaps matching TRBD2 (5 bases). The germline gives CDR1 MGHRA, CDR2 YSYEKL. Trimming stripped 1 base from V and 0 bases from J, with 12 bases between. This CDR3 has 16 residues. DNA for the CDR3: TGCGCCAGCAGCCAAGCATCAGGACTGAACCAAGAGACCCAGTACTTC. It is translated as CASSQASGLNQETQYF.

This sequence joins TRBV3-1 (or the pseudogene TRBV3-2) and TRBJ1-1, with a possible D match to TRBD1 (5 bases). Germline V lookup: CDR1 LGHDT, CDR2 YNNKEL (reference sequence). Trimming removed 2 bases from V and 7 bases from J, with 26 bases in between. The CDR3 totals 18 residues. The CDR3 is CASSQRGDWFLASYEAFF. The CDR3 region has the DNA TGTGCCAGCAGCCAAAGAGGGGACTGGTTTTTAGCCTCCTATGAAGCTTTCTTT.

The chain has TRBV5-1 and TRBJ2-3, with 10 bases lining up with TRBD2. Germline V gene data show CDR1 as SGHRS and CDR2 as YFSETQ. J lost 4 bases, V lost 7 bases, and 6 bases had no gene match. This CDR3 is 14 amino acids long. The CDR3 reads CASSGAGGADTQYF. The CDR3 DNA is TGCGCCAGCTCGGGAGCGGGAGGGGCAGATACGCAGTATTTT.

The chain has TRBV5-1 and TRBJ2-1, with D possibly TRBD2 on 6 matching bases. The CDR3 is 16 amino acids. CDR1 is SGHRS and CDR2 is YFSETQ in the germline V gene. Trimming cost V 1 base and J 6 bases, with 17 bases left between them. The CDR3 is CASSLTSRVLSNEQFF. Written as DNA, the CDR3 is TGCGCCAGCAGCTTGACTAGCAGGGTCTTGTCCAATGAGCAGTTCTTC.

The V gene is TRBV4-2, the J gene TRBJ2-3, with 10 bases that match TRBD2. The CDR3 runs to 16 residues. Germline-derived CDR1 and CDR2 are LGHNA and YNFKEQ. Trimming took 3 bases from V and 5 from J; bases not matched to a gene: 8. CDR3 region: CASSQYLAGAGDTQYF. As DNA, the CDR3 is TGTGCCAGCAGCCAGTATCTAGCGGGAGCGGGAGATACGCAGTATTTT.

CDR3 sequence (DNA): TGCAGCGTTGAGCGTGGTCAAGCTTTCTTT. It is translated as CSVERGQAFF. The chain combines TRBV29-1 with TRBJ1-1, with no clear D. CDR3 length equals 10 residues. The germline CDR1 and CDR2 sequences are SQVTM and ANQGSEA. The V end was cut by 3 bases, the J end by 9 bases, with 8 bases between.

The genes are TRBV5-5 and TRBJ2-1, with D uncertain. The CDR3 consists of 13 residues. Germline V CDR1 and CDR2: SGHKS, YYEKEE (reference sequence). V dropped 1 base and J dropped 9 bases, with 11 bases sitting between them. Here the CDR3 reads CASSLKGNSEQFF. In DNA, the CDR3 is TGTGCCAGCAGCTTGAAAGGAAACAGTGAGCAGTTCTTC.

The J gene is TRBJ1-6, the V gene TRBV7-2, with 7 bases lining up with TRBD1. Germline loops: CDR1 SGHTA, CDR2 FQGNSA. The ends lost 2 bases at V and 10 bases at J; junction bases unmatched: 5. The CDR3 covers 14 residues. The CDR3 DNA follows: TGTGCCAGCAGCTTAAACAGGGGAGCATCACCCCTCCACTTT. Translating gives CASSLNRGASPLHF.

The genes are TRBV6-2 or TRBV6-3 and TRBJ2-2; the match to TRBD2 covers 14 bases. Trimming cost V 1 base and J 0 bases; bases outside gene matches: 1. This CDR3 is built from 18 residues. CDR1 MNHEY and CDR2 SVGEGT come from the germline V gene. CDR3: CASSYWGLAGANTGELFF. In DNA, the CDR3 is TGTGCCAGCAGTTACTGGGGACTAGCGGGGGCGAACACCGGGGAGCTGTTTTTT.

Only one count was recorded for this clone. The V and J genes are TRBV29-1 and TRBJ2-3, with 13 positions matching TRBD2. The CDR3 loop spans 18 amino acids. With 2 bases clipped from V and 2 bases from J, the junction kept 10 bases outside the gene matches. Germline lookup yields CDR1 SQVTM and CDR2 ANQGSEA. CDR3 DNA sequence: TGCAGCGTTGAAAGGGTACTAGCGGGAGGGAAGCTCACAGATACGCAGTATTTT. Protein sequence: CSVERVLAGGKLTDTQYF.

The chain links TRBV4-1 to TRBJ1-5; D unresolved. V was cut by 1 base and J by 2 bases, with 18 bases left in between. The germline V gene has CDR1 MGHRA and CDR2 YSYEKL. The CDR3 has 18 amino acids. Here the CDR3 DNA reads TGCGCCAGCAGCCAAGGGAGCTCCGGGAGAATGGGCAATCAGCCCCAGCATTTT. The encoded protein is CASSQGSSGRMGNQPQHF.

The chain is built from TRBV6-5 and TRBJ1-3, with TRBD1 matching over 7 bases. The CDR3 covers 13 residues. Germline assignment: CDR1 MNHEY and CDR2 SVGAGI. Trimming took 7 bases from V and 0 from J; bases not matched to a gene: 0. Written as DNA, the CDR3 is TGTGCCAGCACAGGGGGCTCTGGAAACACCATATATTTT. It codes for CASTGGSGNTIYF.

The V and J genes are TRBV2 and TRBJ1-2; no definite D call. V was shortened by 1 base and J by 2 bases, with 5 bases between the two germline ends. From germline, CDR1 is SNHLY and CDR2 FYNNEI. This CDR3 contains 13 residues. CDR3 amino acids: CASSEDRNYGYTF. The CDR3 region has the DNA TGTGCCAGCAGTGAAGACAGAAACTATGGCTACACCTTC.

In its sample, this clone was seen a few times. This chain joins TRBV7-2 and TRBJ2-7, with D perhaps matching TRBD2 (6 bases). Germline loops: CDR1 SGHTA, CDR2 FQGNSA. The V end lost 1 base, the J end lost 6 bases, and 13 bases lay between the germline ends. This CDR3 comprises 14 residues. The DNA for the CDR3 is TGTGCCAGCAGCTTAGGCGGGAAATTGGGCGAGCAGTACTTC. This translates into CASSLGGKLGEQYF.

The chain is built from TRBV9 and TRBJ1-6; TRBD1 might be the D (5 bases). CDR3 size: 14 residues. Germline V lookup: CDR1 SGDLS, CDR2 YYNGEE. Trimming took off 1 base at V and 7 bases at J, with 9 bases between the two ends. The CDR3 sequence: CASSVYRGNSPLHF. As DNA, the CDR3 is TGTGCCAGCAGCGTATATAGGGGCAATTCACCCCTCCACTTT.

The CDR3 coding sequence is TGTGCCAGCAGCTTAACTCCCGGGACTAGCGGTTCGAAGCAGTTCTTC. It specifies CASSLTPGTSGSKQFF. The chain uses TRBV7-3 and TRBJ2-1, with 11 bases matching TRBD2. CDR1 is SGHTA, CDR2 FQGTGA, per germline. Trimming cost V 0 bases and J 11 bases; bases outside gene matches: 9. CDR3 length equals 16 residues.

The chain is built from TRBV5-6 and TRBJ1-1; D is uncertain. Trimming removed 7 bases at V and 3 bases at J, with 13 bases between. This CDR3 region has 13 residues. CDR1 and CDR2 (germline): SGHDT, YYEEEE. This chain's CDR3 is CASSLPGDTEAFF. The CDR3 region has the DNA TGTGCCAGCTCCCTACCGGGAGACACTGAAGCTTTCTTT.

This sequence joins TRBV21-1 and TRBJ1-6. TRBV21-1 is noted as a pseudogene. The CDR3 spans 17 residues. The CDR3 sequence is CASSKGGGGGYNSPLHF. In nucleotides, the CDR3 is TGTGCCAGCAGCAAAGGTGGAGGGGGAGGGTATAATTCACCCCTCCACTTT.

This rearrangement joins TRBV20-1 to TRBJ2-1, with D possibly matching TRBD1 (6 bases). CDR3 length: 11 residues. Trimming took off 2 bases at V and 9 bases at J, with 8 bases between the two ends. CDR1 and CDR2 from the germline V gene are DFQATT and SNEGSKA (reference sequence). The chain's CDR3 is CSARLTGEQFF. The CDR3 DNA reads TGCAGTGCTAGATTGACAGGTGAGCAGTTCTTC.

The rearrangement joins TRBV5-1 to TRBJ1-6; D unclear. The germline CDR1 and CDR2 sequences are SGHRS and YFSETQ. This CDR3 is 14 amino acids long. Trimming took off 4 bases at V and 11 bases at J, with 16 bases between the two ends. The CDR3 DNA sequence: TGCGCCAGCAGCCTGACTCCCTCCCGGGCACCCCTCCACTTT. Its protein is CASSLTPSRAPLHF.

The J gene is TRBJ2-1, the V gene TRBV28, with a weak D call TRBD1 (6 bases). Trimming pared 7 bases from V and 3 bases from J, leaving 13 bases between. Germline V gene lookup returns CDR1 MDHEN and CDR2 SYDVKM. The CDR3 covers 14 residues. The CDR3 coding sequence is TGTGCCAGCACCCGGGACACGAGCTACAATGAGCAGTTCTTC. Encoded protein: CASTRDTSYNEQFF.